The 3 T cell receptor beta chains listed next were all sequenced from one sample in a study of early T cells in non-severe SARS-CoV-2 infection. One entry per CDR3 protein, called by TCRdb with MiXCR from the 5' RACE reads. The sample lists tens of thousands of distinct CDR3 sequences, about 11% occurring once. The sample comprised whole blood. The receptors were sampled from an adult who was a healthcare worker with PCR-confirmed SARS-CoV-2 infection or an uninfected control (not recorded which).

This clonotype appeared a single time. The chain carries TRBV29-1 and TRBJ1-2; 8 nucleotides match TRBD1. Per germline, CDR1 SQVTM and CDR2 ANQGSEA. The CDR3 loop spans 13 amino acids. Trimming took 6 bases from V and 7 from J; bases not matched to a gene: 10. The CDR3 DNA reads TGCAGCGTGGTGGGCAGGGGGCCCCCTGGCTACACCTTC. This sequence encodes CSVVGRGPPGYTF.

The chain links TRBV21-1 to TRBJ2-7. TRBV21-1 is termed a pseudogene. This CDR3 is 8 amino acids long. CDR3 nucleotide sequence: TGTGCCAGCAGCAAGCAGTACTTC. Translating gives CASSKQYF.

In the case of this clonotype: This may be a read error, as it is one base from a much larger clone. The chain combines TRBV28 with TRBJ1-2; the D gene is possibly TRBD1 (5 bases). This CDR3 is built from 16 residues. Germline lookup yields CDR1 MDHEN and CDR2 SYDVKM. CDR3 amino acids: CASSPPGGMGNYGYAF. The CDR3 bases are TGTGCCAGCAGTCCCCCTGGGGGGATGGGTAACTATGGCTACGCCTTC.